The sequence of this T cell receptor beta chain was determined in a study of T cell repertoires in cytomegalovirus infection. Study details: As its CMV epitopes, the study selected recently identified HLA-C-restricted and well-studied HLA-B-restricted targets. Public TCR beta signatures marked donors with CMV infection and the matching HLA.

One entry per CDR3 protein results from TCRdb running MiXCR on the reads. This repertoire shows fewer than 1,000,000 distinct CDR3 sequences, around 29% found once; its top ten account for about 14%. To note about this clonotype: Antigen unknown.

This CDR3 has 13 amino acids. In germline, CDR1 is LNHDA, CDR2 SQIVND (reference sequence). V lost 3 bases and J lost 12, with 16 bases in between. Study findings and constraints: Across the ex vivo response, the dominant clonotypes were HLA-C-restricted CMV-specific TCR beta clonotypes. Using cumulative public TCR beta family frequency, the authors identified those who carried CMV together with the relevant HLA.

The clonotype originates from a human donor in good health (CMV status not recorded). Some clones in this sample may be carry-over from other donors' samples. The genes are TRBV19 and TRBJ2-3; weak D call: TRBD1 (5 bases). The sample in question was cultured CD8+ T cells from PBMCs, obtained from culture after CMV antigen stimulation. The chain's CDR3 is CASSIGGADSQYF. CDR3 coding DNA: TGTGCCAGTAGTATCGGTGGGGCCGACTCTCAGTATTTT.